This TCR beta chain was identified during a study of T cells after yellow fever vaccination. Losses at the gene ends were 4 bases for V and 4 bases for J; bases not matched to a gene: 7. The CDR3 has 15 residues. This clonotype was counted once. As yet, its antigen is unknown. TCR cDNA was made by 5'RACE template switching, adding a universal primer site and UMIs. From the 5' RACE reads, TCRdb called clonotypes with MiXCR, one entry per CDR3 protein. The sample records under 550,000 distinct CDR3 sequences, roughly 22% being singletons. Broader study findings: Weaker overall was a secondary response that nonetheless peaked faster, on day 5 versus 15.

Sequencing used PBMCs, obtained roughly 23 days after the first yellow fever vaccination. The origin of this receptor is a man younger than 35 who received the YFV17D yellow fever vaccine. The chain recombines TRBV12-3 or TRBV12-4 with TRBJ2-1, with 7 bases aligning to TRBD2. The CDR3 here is CASSSYGRGYNEQFF. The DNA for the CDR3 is TGTGCCAGCAGTTCATACGGGCGGGGGTACAATGAGCAGTTCTTC.